A selection of T cell receptor beta chains follows, all from one sample in a study of cytomegalovirus exposure and HLA in healthy donors. The assay was immunoSEQ multiplex PCR, and TCRdb's table has in-frame clones only and misses some. The data show some 150,000 clones, with 80% seen just once and roughly 12% held by the top ten. What was sequenced was PBMCs. The receptors derive from a man aged 25-45 years in good health and CMV-seropositive. Both conserved end residues are part of each CDR3. Each record gives: J gene, V gene, clone size, D gene, CDR3 protein, CDR3 DNA. A D gene is named only where the DNA matches it firmly. Clone size is not always given. Where it is, it says once, few, many or a class for expanded clones.

j_gene: TRBJ2-2
v_gene: TRBV16
abundance: NA
d_gene: NA
CDR3aa: CASSQSALTNTGELFF
CDR3nt: TGTGCCAGCAGCCAATCTGCGCTAACGAACACCGGGGAGCTGTTTTTT

j_gene: TRBJ2-2
v_gene: TRBV2
abundance: NA
d_gene: NA
CDR3aa: CASSKTGNTGELFF
CDR3nt: TGTGCCAGCAGTAAGACAGGGAACACCGGGGAGCTGTTTTTT

j_gene: TRBJ2-5
v_gene: TRBV27
abundance: NA
d_gene: NA
CDR3aa: CASSTAEGLGETQYF
CDR3nt: TGTGCCAGCAGTACCGCGGAGGGTTTAGGAGAGACCCAGTACTTC

j_gene: TRBJ2-7
v_gene: TRBV28
abundance: NA
d_gene: NA
CDR3aa: CASSQGSGEQYF
CDR3nt: TGTGCCAGCAGCCAGGGATCTGGCGAGCAGTACTTC

j_gene: TRBJ1-1
v_gene: TRBV5-1
abundance: NA
d_gene: NA
CDR3aa: CASSLGGTRQAFF
CDR3nt: TGCGCCAGCAGCTTGGGAGGAACACGTCAAGCTTTCTTT

j_gene: TRBJ1-4
v_gene: TRBV19
abundance: NA
d_gene: NA
CDR3aa: CASREFDWTNEKLFF
CDR3nt: TGTGCCAGCCGGGAGTTCGACTGGACTAATGAAAAACTGTTTTTT

j_gene: TRBJ2-1
v_gene: TRBV6-5
abundance: NA
d_gene: NA
CDR3aa: CASSLTAQLSYNEQFF
CDR3nt: TGTGCCAGCAGTTTGACAGCACAATTATCCTACAATGAGCAGTTCTTC

j_gene: TRBJ2-7
v_gene: TRBV25-1
abundance: NA
d_gene: NA
CDR3aa: CASSESGVREQYF
CDR3nt: TGTGCCAGCAGTGAATCGGGTGTTCGGGAGCAGTACTTC

j_gene: TRBJ2-7
v_gene: TRBV5-6
abundance: NA
d_gene: NA
CDR3aa: CASSGGHYEQYF
CDR3nt: TGTGCCAGCAGCGGCGGACACTACGAGCAGTACTTC

j_gene: TRBJ2-3
v_gene: TRBV27
abundance: NA
d_gene: TRBD1
CDR3aa: CASSPPTGGADTQYF
CDR3nt: TGTGCCAGCAGTCCCCCGACAGGGGGCGCAGATACGCAGTATTTT

j_gene: TRBJ2-5
v_gene: TRBV7-2
abundance: few
d_gene: NA
CDR3aa: CASSSQGGAGLWSTQYF
CDR3nt: TGTGCCAGCAGCTCCCAAGGAGGGGCAGGCCTTTGGTCGACCCAGTACTTC

j_gene: TRBJ2-3
v_gene: TRBV6-5
abundance: NA
d_gene: TRBD1
CDR3aa: CASSYSRTGDTDTQYF
CDR3nt: TGTGCCAGCAGTTACTCTAGGACAGGGGACACAGATACGCAGTATTTT

j_gene: TRBJ2-5
v_gene: TRBV4-1
abundance: NA
d_gene: TRBD1
CDR3aa: CASSRGQGMAGGTQYF
CDR3nt: TGCGCCAGCAGCCGGGGACAGGGGATGGCGGGAGGGACCCAGTACTTC

j_gene: TRBJ2-7
v_gene: TRBV7-8
abundance: NA
d_gene: TRBD2
CDR3aa: CANSLNLRTGGRREQYF
CDR3nt: TGTGCCAACAGCTTAAACCTCAGGACGGGCGGGAGGCGCGAGCAGTACTTC

j_gene: TRBJ1-1
v_gene: TRBV19
abundance: NA
d_gene: NA
CDR3aa: CASSLMGQSNTEAFF
CDR3nt: TGTGCCAGTAGTCTAATGGGACAATCGAACACTGAAGCTTTCTTT

j_gene: TRBJ2-2
v_gene: TRBV5-1
abundance: NA
d_gene: NA
CDR3aa: CASSRSRESGTGELFF
CDR3nt: TGCGCCAGCAGCAGGTCTCGGGAGTCCGGCACCGGGGAGCTGTTTTTT

j_gene: TRBJ2-3
v_gene: TRBV25-1
abundance: NA
d_gene: NA
CDR3aa: CASSVRGAADTQYF
CDR3nt: TGTGCCAGCAGTGTACGGGGAGCAGCAGATACGCAGTATTTT

j_gene: TRBJ2-1
v_gene: TRBV5-6
abundance: NA
d_gene: NA
CDR3aa: CASSHRRDSNEQFF
CDR3nt: TGTGCCAGCAGCCATCGCCGGGACTCCAATGAGCAGTTCTTC

j_gene: TRBJ2-5
v_gene: TRBV6-1
abundance: NA
d_gene: NA
CDR3aa: CASSGQEGETQYF
CDR3nt: TGTGCCAGCAGCGGACAGGAGGGAGAGACCCAGTACTTC

j_gene: TRBJ2-7
v_gene: TRBV7-2
abundance: NA
d_gene: TRBD2
CDR3aa: CASSLVLAETYEQYF
CDR3nt: TGTGCCAGCAGCTTAGTACTAGCGGAGACCTACGAGCAGTACTTC

j_gene: TRBJ1-1
v_gene: TRBV4-1
abundance: NA
d_gene: TRBD1
CDR3aa: CASSQTGGSTEAFF
CDR3nt: TGCGCCAGCAGCCAGACAGGGGGGAGCACTGAAGCTTTCTTT

j_gene: TRBJ2-6
v_gene: TRBV7-3
abundance: few
d_gene: TRBD2
CDR3aa: CASSSTSGRASGANVLTF
CDR3nt: TGTGCCAGCAGCTCAACTAGCGGGAGGGCCTCTGGGGCCAACGTCCTGACTTTC

j_gene: TRBJ1-1
v_gene: TRBV6-5
abundance: NA
d_gene: NA
CDR3aa: CASSPRRNTEAFF
CDR3nt: TGTGCCAGCAGTCCCCGGAGGAACACTGAAGCTTTCTTT

j_gene: TRBJ1-5
v_gene: TRBV7-9
abundance: NA
d_gene: NA
CDR3aa: CASSLQGPAQPQHF
CDR3nt: TGTGCCAGCAGCCTACAGGGCCCGGCACAGCCCCAGCATTTT

j_gene: TRBJ1-3
v_gene: TRBV30
abundance: NA
d_gene: TRBD1
CDR3aa: CAWTGTAEILSGNTIYF
CDR3nt: TGTGCCTGGACCGGGACAGCTGAAATCCTCTCTGGAAACACCATATATTTT

j_gene: TRBJ2-1
v_gene: TRBV28
abundance: NA
d_gene: TRBD1
CDR3aa: CASTSPVGQGASNEQFF
CDR3nt: TGTGCCAGCACCAGTCCCGTGGGACAGGGGGCGTCAAATGAGCAGTTCTTC

j_gene: TRBJ1-1
v_gene: TRBV9
abundance: few
d_gene: TRBD1
CDR3aa: CASSSGTGGDEAFF
CDR3nt: TGTGCCAGCAGTTCCGGGACAGGGGGAGACGAAGCTTTCTTT